One sample yielded the 20 T cell receptor beta chains listed below, sequenced in a study of human T cells and chemical hapten exposure. Described time point: patch test 2, 6 weeks after DPC sensitization. Treatment meaning: therapeutic diphenylcyclopropenone sensitization with weekly scalp DPC. One entry per CDR3 protein, called by TCRdb with MiXCR from the RACE reads. The sample shows 75,000 to 100,000 distinct CDR3 sequences, about a tenth of them seen only once. Sequenced here: whole blood, sampled in connection with sensitization to the hapten diphenylcyclopropenone (DPC). These receptors all stem from a woman aged 40 to 50 with alopecia areata. Some clones in this sample may be carry-over from other donors' samples.

This clonotype was observed a handful of times. The CDR3 region is CASSPGLESYEQYF. The CDR3 nucleotides read TGTGCCAGCTCACCGGGACTAGAGTCCTACGAGCAGTACTTC. V and J are TRBV18 and TRBJ2-7, with 8 bases that match TRBD2. The junction had 2 bases not matched to a gene; V was cut back by 3 bases and J by 1 base. CDR3 length: 14 residues. The germline CDR1 and CDR2 sequences are KGHSH and LQKENI.

This clonotype was recorded many times. The rearrangement joins TRBV28 to TRBJ1-5; perhaps TRBD1 as D (6 bases). Deletions cut 10 bases from V and 4 bases from J, with 17 bases between. From germline, CDR1 is MDHEN and CDR2 SYDVKM. CDR3 length equals 14 residues. The CDR3 coding sequence is TGTGCCACCAAAGGGGGGGGCCTAAATCAGCCCCAGCATTTT. It is translated as CATKGGGLNQPQHF.

This clonotype came up a few times. V gene TRBV6-2 or TRBV6-3 combines with J gene TRBJ2-1; TRBD2 agrees at 8 bases. The CDR3 covers 17 residues. Trimming at V came to 2 bases and at J to 5 bases, leaving 11 bases not matched to a gene. The germline gives CDR1 MNHEY, CDR2 SVGEGT. CDR3 DNA sequence: TGTGCCAGCAGTTACATCATGGGACTAGAAAAAGACAATGAGCAGTTCTTC. This sequence encodes CASSYIMGLEKDNEQFF.

The sample holds many counts of this clonotype. The chain employs TRBV3-1 and TRBJ1-1; possibly TRBD1 for D (6 bases). Germline-derived CDR1 and CDR2 are LGHDT and YNNKEL (reference sequence). The CDR3 spans 14 residues. Trimming pared 1 base from V and 4 bases from J, leaving 10 bases between. In DNA form, the CDR3 reads TGTGCCAGCAGCCAAGGAAAAGGGGGCACTGAAGCTTTCTTT. Translated, it gives CASSQGKGGTEAFF.

In this sample, this clonotype turned up many times. The chain joins TRBV9 to TRBJ2-3; 7 bases fit TRBD1. The length of the CDR3 is 14 residues. The junction had 6 bases not matched to a gene; V was cut back by 5 bases and J by 3 bases. Germline V gene sequence: CDR1 SGDLS, CDR2 YYNGEE. DNA for the CDR3: TGTGCCAGCAGTAGGTTACAGGGGACAGATACGCAGTATTTT. It specifies CASSRLQGTDTQYF.

This clonotype was recorded many times. The CDR3 sequence is CAIRKGGSTQETQYF. Written as DNA, the CDR3 is TGTGCCATCAGGAAGGGCGGGAGCACTCAAGAGACCCAGTACTTC. The chain combines TRBV10-3 with TRBJ2-5; 7 bases are a match to TRBD2. V shed 6 bases and J 2 bases; nucleotides not matched to a gene: 9. Germline V gene sequence: CDR1 ENHRY, CDR2 SYGVKD. This CDR3 comprises 15 residues.

This clonotype has more than one count but fewer than ten. The CDR3 nucleotides are TGTGCCAGCAGTTTACAGGGAGGCCACAATCAGCCCCAGCATTTT. It encodes CASSLQGGHNQPQHF. This rearrangement joins TRBV12-3 or TRBV12-4 to TRBJ1-5; a weak D match, TRBD1 (5 bases). The V gene lost 2 bases and the J gene lost 3 bases, with 11 bases spanning the gap. CDR3 length equals 15 residues.

This clonotype was found many times. The rearrangement joins TRBV20-1 to TRBJ2-7; 11 nucleotides line up with TRBD2. CDR3 length: 15 residues. CDR1 is DFQATT, CDR2 SNEGSKA, per germline (reference sequence). The V gene end was trimmed by 3 bases and the J gene end by 4 bases; junction bases not matched to a gene: 8. This chain's CDR3 is CSARALAGAQYEQYF. The CDR3 coding sequence is TGCAGTGCTAGGGCACTAGCGGGGGCCCAGTACGAGCAGTACTTC.

This clonotype was seen many times. J is TRBJ1-4 and V is TRBV5-5; D is possibly TRBD1 (6 bases). This CDR3 has 16 residues. Deletions cut 0 bases from V and 5 bases from J, with 14 bases between. Germline V gene sequence: CDR1 SGHKS, CDR2 YYEKEE (reference sequence). The CDR3 DNA reads as TGTGCCAGCAGCTTGGAATCCAGGGGAGGGAATGAAAAACTGTTTTTT. It yields the protein CASSLESRGGNEKLFF.

This clonotype was observed a few times. The chain carries TRBV7-9 and TRBJ1-2, with D maybe TRBD1 (5 bases). V was shortened by 1 base and J by 7 bases, with 13 bases between the two germline ends. The CDR3 runs 14 residues. Germline-derived CDR1 and CDR2 are SEHNR and FQNEAQ (reference sequence). The CDR3 coding sequence is TGTGCCAGCAGCTTAGGGGGGGACCCCGGTGGCTACACCTTC. This encodes CASSLGGDPGGYTF.

This chain joins TRBV6-6 and TRBJ1-4, with D possibly TRBD1 on 5 matching bases. V was pared by 6 bases and J by 7 bases, with 27 bases between. Germline-derived CDR1 and CDR2 are MNHNY and SVGAGI (reference sequence). The CDR3 runs 18 residues. The CDR3 sequence is CASSPSLRQGQGGEKLFF. DNA of the CDR3: TGTGCCAGCAGCCCATCACTTCGGCAGGGCCAGGGCGGTGAAAAACTGTTTTTT.

This chain connects TRBV7-2 to TRBJ2-3; D is unclear. V lost 5 bases and J lost 4, with 7 bases in between. CDR3 length: 12 amino acids. CDR1 SGHTA and CDR2 FQGNSA come from the germline V gene. The CDR3 spells CASSALADTQYF. The CDR3 nucleotides read TGTGCCAGCAGCGCCCTGGCAGATACGCAGTATTTT.

This clonotype was seen more than once but under ten times. The J gene is TRBJ2-4, the V gene TRBV18, with D unresolved. Per germline, CDR1 KGHSH and CDR2 LQKENI. CDR3 size: 18 residues. V was pared by 4 bases and J by 2 bases, with 21 bases between. The CDR3 DNA sequence: TGTGCCAGCTCACTCGTCCCCAACTTACGGCAATCCAAAAACATTCAGTACTTC. Translated: CASSLVPNLRQSKNIQYF.

This clonotype was detected a few times. CDR3 DNA sequence: TGTGCCAGCAATCTCTTGGCACAACCCACAGATACGCAGTATTTT. Translating gives CASNLLAQPTDTQYF. V and J are TRBV12-3 or TRBV12-4 and TRBJ2-3; D is uncertain. The CDR3 is 15 residues long. V lost 7 bases to trimming and J lost 2 bases, with 16 bases between them.

This clonotype was seen only a few times. The junction and the germline gene differ at one end; a read error may be behind it. The chain joins TRBV7-7 to TRBJ1-2; no definite D call. The CDR3 consists of 18 residues. The germline CDR1 and CDR2 sequences are SSHAT and FNYEAQ (reference sequence). In DNA, the CDR3 is TGTGCTAGCAGCCCGAGCCTTCTCTGGCGGGATGGGAACTATGGCTACACCTTC. Translation gives CASSPSLLWRDGNYGYTF.

The CDR3 bases are TGTGCCAGCAGTCGGACAGGGGACAAGACCCAGTACTTC. Encoded protein: CASSRTGDKTQYF. The V and J genes are TRBV11-3 and TRBJ2-5; the match to TRBD1 covers 9 bases. V trimming: 6 bases; J trimming: 6 bases; junction bases outside the gene matches: 5. CDR3 length equals 13 residues. CDR1 SGHNT and CDR2 YENEEA come from the germline V gene.

In this sample, this clonotype turned up many times. The chain carries TRBV4-2 and TRBJ2-5; perhaps TRBD1 as D (6 bases). Trimming stripped 1 base from V and 1 base from J, with 16 bases between. The CDR3 is 17 amino acids. Germline values: CDR1 LGHNA, CDR2 YNFKEQ. The CDR3: CASSQGHLLGGQETQYF. The DNA of the CDR3 is TGTGCCAGCAGCCAAGGGCACCTGTTAGGGGGCCAAGAGACCCAGTACTTC.

This clonotype occurred many times. The rearrangement links TRBV1 to TRBJ2-5; the table calls TRBD2, which could not be checked here. TRBV1 is a pseudogene segment. This CDR3 comprises 18 residues. CDR3 in DNA: TGCACCAGCAGCCAAGATACGCTTGGCGGGAGGGCCGTTGGGACCCAGTACTTC. Amino acid sequence: CTSSQDTLGGRAVGTQYF.

This clonotype was recorded a few times. This chain joins TRBV7-9 and TRBJ2-1; TRBD2 aligns across 9 bases. Germline trimming cut 5 bases from V and 6 bases from J; bases unmatched to any gene: 8. This CDR3 region has 15 residues. Germline CDR1 reads SEHNR; CDR2 reads FQNEAQ (reference sequence). Here the CDR3 DNA reads TGTGCCAGCAGCCTGATGGGCGGGAGGGGCAATGAGCAGTTCTTC. It codes for CASSLMGGRGNEQFF.

In this sample, this clonotype turned up many times. V and J are TRBV21-1 and TRBJ2-1; the table's D call, TRBD1, was not checked against the DNA. TRBV21-1 is listed as a pseudogene. The CDR3 is made up of 17 amino acids. CDR3 nucleotide sequence: TGTGCCAGCAGCAAAGCTCAAGACAGGGATACCTACAATGAGCAGTTCTTC. Protein: CASSKAQDRDTYNEQFF.